This T cell receptor (beta chain) was documented in a study of blood T cell dynamics during melanoma immunotherapy (TCRdb year 2020). About the full investigation: All patients had metastatic melanoma and were given first-line pembrolizumab or nivolumab plus ipilimumab as standard of care in the United Kingdom. To find early correlates of response, peripheral T cell receptor repertoires were profiled in metastatic melanoma patients before and after one cycle of checkpoint inhibitor therapy. The training cohort consisted of consecutive patients, while an additional independent group of patients from the same centre was pooled to form an external validation set.

As concerns this clone: The clone's antigen remains unknown. No quality values exist for individual bases; no much larger clone is one base distant.

Overall study results and their limits: The relatively small sample size was recognized as a factor that could limit how well the results generalize. Unlike progressors, patients who went on to achieve disease control showed a bifurcated reorganization of the PBMC repertoire at W3, with either increased clonality or increased diversity. The study was unable to establish whether the T cell clones driving the repertoire changes were melanoma-specific or instead reflected general immune activation.

The CDR3 numbers 13 residues from cysteine through phenylalanine. Just the 39-base CDR3 DNA is kept, in frame starting at base 1. The germline V gene supplies CDR1 SGHVS and CDR2 FNYEAQ. V loses 4 bases of germline sequence and J loses 6 bases, and the interval between the two ends is 13 bases. This specimen's time point label, interpreted: week 3, after first cycle of checkpoint inhibitor. Blood samples were taken at two points: before treatment (T0) and at week 3 (W3), which came after the first cycle of checkpoint blockade. Except for two patients with rapid clinical progression, response was assessed 12 weeks after the first infusion by RECIST 1.1; disease control meant complete response, partial response or stable disease. Patients were not eligible if they had prior systemic cancer treatment, concomitant immunosuppressant therapy or synchronous other active malignancies. Bulk PBMC and plasma cell-free DNA were both sequenced for TCR beta so that circulating cells and T cell turnover could be tracked. Lymphoprep and SepMate tubes were used to isolate PBMC from blood, and red cell lysis was then performed. QIAamp DNA Blood Mini kits were used to extract DNA from both PBMC and sorted T cell subsets.

Every bulk PBMC sample was loaded with the same fixed amount of approximately 0.35 ug of DNA. TCR beta CDR3 sequences were amplified from genomic DNA using the immunoSEQ TCRb Assay kit according to manufacturer instructions. The KAPA Library Quantification Kit for Illumina platforms was used to quantify pooled libraries by qPCR. Sequencing of the pooled libraries was done on an Illumina NextSeq 500, with clustering at roughly 0.6-1.2 pM. The original methods were these. TCR data were analyzed using immunoSEQ ANALYZER and the R LymphoSeq package. A rearrangement efficiency score was calculated as productive divided by the sum of productive and non-productive CDR3 sequences. Clonality was assessed using the Gini coefficient and diversity using the Renyi index at alpha=1, with pairwise comparisons between timepoints within each patient. Clonal relatedness, based on an edit distance of 3, and repertoire similarity, based on the Bhattacharyya coefficient, were both computed in LymphoSeq. To classify response, a linear discriminant analysis based on week-3 changes in clonality and diversity was built with the R MASS and caret packages. Drawn from immuneACCESS, this table holds only the in-frame rearrangements with V and J called that TCRdb kept. Clones are partly lost; checked studies trace under half to an unresolved V gene and leave the rest unexplained. That table furnishes V, J and clone size, whereas the DNA furnished D and trimming. This sample holds over 9,000 clones; 84% were observed only once. The top ten clonotypes cover 15% to 20% of the sample.

The V gene is TRBV7-6 and the J gene is TRBJ2-7, with a weak D call of TRBD2 (5 bases match). The sequencing here drew on blood, taken from a patient treated with checkpoint blockade. This clonotype was sampled from a human donor with melanoma. The CDR3: CASSSALDSEQYF. In nucleotides, the sequence is TGTGCCAGCAGCTCCGCGCTGGACTCCGAGCAGTACTTC.